There are a few counts of the clone carrying this T cell receptor (beta chain). The target antigen is unknown. Assay: immunoSEQ multiplex PCR; the TCRdb copy retains only in-frame clones and omits some. The sample has approximately 180,000 clones, around nine tenths seen once; the top ten hold approximately 1.5%. These data belong to a study of cytomegalovirus exposure and HLA in healthy donors. Study outcomes and limitations: TCR beta chains numbering 150 to 200 were designated cytomegalovirus-associated.

The sequence came from a young woman in good health and CMV-seronegative. Sequencing was performed on PBMCs.

CDR3 DNA sequence: TGTGCCAGCCAGGACAGCTATGGCTACACCTTC. Translation gives CASQDSYGYTF. The chain joins TRBV2 to TRBJ1-2; perhaps TRBD1 as D (6 bases). There are 11 residues in the CDR3. Trimming shortened V by 8 bases and J by 4 bases, and 8 bases separated the two germline ends. The germline gives CDR1 SNHLY, CDR2 FYNNEI. The full variable domain, its missing parts supplied by reference TRBV2 and TRBJ1-2, is EPEVTQTPSHQVTQMGQEVILRCVPISNHLYFYWYRQILGQKVEFLVSFYNNEISEKSEIFDDQFSVERPDGSNFTLKIRSTKLEDSAMYFCASQDSYGYTFGSGTRLTVV.